This T cell receptor (beta chain) emerged from a study of blood T cells in healthy people across ages (dated by TCRdb to 2015 to 2017). Turning to the overall study: In model experiments, roughly one uniquely barcoded TCR beta cDNA molecule per two T cells was captured by template switching. For two donors (one aged 18 to 30 and one aged 80 or older), the study analyzed two additional independent replicas of 1 million unique cDNA reads from the same blood draw. To track age-related changes in TCR beta repertoire diversity, the study relied on deep sequencing normalized with unique cDNA molecular identifiers. The donors were divided into four age groups: young (average roughly 17 years), middle-aged (about 40), aged (about 62) and long-lived (about 84). Points the paper makes about the study in general: Estimates of total diversity based on one million sequenced T cells were considered lower bounds and underestimates. Observed TCR beta diversity per million T cells fell roughly linearly with age, and a significant reduction was already apparent by age about 36. Bulk unsorted PBMC profiling prevented conclusive comparison of naive and antigen-experienced compartments. Compared with the aged group, the long-lived group had more naive CD4+ T cells, fewer expanded clones and increased TCR diversity, suggesting age selection. Because donor CMV infection status was unknown, age-related changes in expanded clonotypes were potentially confounded. There was a strong correlation between observed TCR beta diversity and the percentage of naive T cells measured by flow cytometry.

Library preparation was by 5' RACE. TCRdb lists the instrument as Illumina HiSeq 2500. The second PCR ran for about 7 to 11 cycles and used a J-beta primer mix along with a sample-barcoded 5' primer. A template-switch 5' adaptor carrying 12 random nucleotides introduced a unique molecular identifier onto each TCR beta cDNA molecule. Each sample yielded at least 3 million CDR3-containing paired-end reads. First-strand cDNA synthesis was performed from all RNA using the Mint cDNA synthesis kit, with priming by a TRBC-specific oligonucleotide. All cDNA was treated with uracil-DNA glycosylase and then went through a first 18-cycle PCR with the universal primers M1SS and BC2_uni_R. Per the authors' processing: Normalization of each sample was performed by random selection of 1 million high-quality reads, each carrying a distinct molecular identifier. Instead of being binned into consensus sequences, reads that shared molecular identifiers were thrown out. MiTCR, run with a Q25 quality threshold and the strictest error-elimination algorithm, handled CDR3 identification, clonotype clustering and error correction. A nonparametric unseen species model with Euler transformation was used to estimate a lower bound on total TCR beta diversity. TCRdb reprocessed the public reads (quality trimming at Q25 with fastp, clone calling with MiXCR) and kept in-frame beta chains. Rows merge per CDR3 protein into single entries with the most common DNA and genes. The V and J calls come from TCRdb's annotation, not from the publication. Across this sample there are some 930,000 distinct CDR3 sequences, with 25% to 35% seen only once. Together, the top ten hold roughly 10% of the sample.

The donors were under 40 Caucasian individuals from Russia, aged roughly 6 to 100 years, who were systemically healthy. Approximately 9 milliliters of peripheral blood were collected from each donor into EDTA-treated Vacutainer tubes. Ficoll-Paque density-gradient centrifugation was used to isolate PBMCs, with at least 6.5 million per sample. Trizol reagent was used to extract total RNA from the PBMCs, yielding at least 5.5 micrograms per sample. Naive CD45RAhigh/CD27high T cell percentages were measured by flow cytometry on a PBMC aliquot from every donor. This clonotype was picked up many times. Its antigen remains unidentified. There are no base qualities to consult, and no much larger clone falls within one base. This sample also belongs to another study, concerning T cells of mothers and their children. The second source states: Donors were nine systemically healthy Caucasian individuals: three mothers and their six children. cDNA synthesis consumed the entire amount of extracted RNA, loaded at approximately 1.6 ug RNA in each 15 ul reaction. In the second PCR, sample barcodes and 2-4 random nucleotides were introduced via the M1S primer. More than 8 million TCR beta CDR3 reads were obtained from each mother, and some 3.3 million reads were obtained from each child. Thymic selection shapes the output of TCR recombination in a similar way in related and unrelated pairs, and inherited differences have a minor effect. Related mother-child pairs always showed normalized repertoire overlap that was slightly higher than in unrelated mother-child pairs, though the difference was never significant. No persistent microchimeric T cell clones were detected, at a sensitivity of approximately 110 clones per million clonotypes. Deep NGS was used in the study to compare the TCR beta repertoires of mothers and children and to look for features that separate related mother-child pairs from unrelated individuals. The mean age was roughly 36 +/- 4 years for the mothers and about 10 +/- 4 years for the children. After adapter ligation with NEBNext reagents, the libraries were sequenced on Illumina HiSeq 2000 with 100+100 nt paired-end reads. To prevent cross-contamination, the mother and child libraries were prepared a month apart and were sequenced in separate runs. Between about 500,000 and 2,300,000 distinct TCR beta clonotypes were identified per donor. Naive TCR beta clonotypes were estimated from low-frequency clonotypes matched to each donor's FACS-determined naive share, without sorting.

The sequenced material came from blood. The receptor comes from a woman aged 40 to 50 in good health.

The DNA is as follows: TGTGCCAGCAGCGTAGATGGGGGCTACGAGCAGTACTTC. Translation gives CASSVDGGYEQYF. This chain is built from TRBV9 and TRBJ2-7; the D match is possibly TRBD1 or TRBD2, with 5 bases aligned in each. In the germline V gene, CDR1 corresponds to SGDLS and CDR2 to YYNGEE. Trimming costs V 0 bases and J 3 bases, and their ends lie 7 bases apart. CDR3 length: 13 amino acids, cysteine to phenylalanine. Of the read, only the CDR3 DNA is kept; its 39 bases are in frame from base 1.